Below are 23 T cell receptor beta chains sequenced from a single sample in a study of cytomegalovirus exposure and HLA in healthy donors. 13 Jbeta primers and 60 Vbeta primers were used for the PCR. This table comes from immunoSEQ multiplex PCR, and its TCRdb copy is limited to in-frame clones, with some not included. The sample records about 130,000 clones, less than 80% being singletons. The sample was PBMCs. The source is a middle-aged man in good health and CMV-seropositive.

This chain links TRBV7-2 with TRBJ2-1; D gene ambiguous. The CDR3 runs to 13 residues. Germline V gene data show CDR1 as SGHTA and CDR2 as FQGNSA. Trimming took 0 bases from V and 4 from J, leaving 4 bases between them. CDR3 in DNA: TGTGCCAGCAGCTTAGCATCGTACAATGAGCAGTTCTTC. Its protein product is CASSLASYNEQFF.

The sample holds a few counts of this clone. The V and J genes are TRBV19 and TRBJ2-1, with TRBD2 identical over 10 bases. The CDR3 has 14 residues. Per the germline V gene, CDR1 is LNHDA and CDR2 is SQIVND (reference sequence). V shed 3 bases and J 8 bases; nucleotides not matched to a gene: 4. The CDR3 DNA reads TGTGCCAGTAGTATTCTCCTAGCGGGGGATGAGCAGTTCTTC. This codes for CASSILLAGDEQFF.

This chain links TRBV19 with TRBJ1-1; no reliable D call. Trimming pared 6 bases from V and 5 bases from J, leaving 13 bases between. CDR1 is LNHDA, CDR2 SQIVND, per germline (reference sequence). The CDR3 has 13 amino acids. The CDR3 nucleotides read TGTGCCAGTAGGCCGACGGCCGGGACTGAAGCTTTCTTT. Protein sequence: CASRPTAGTEAFF.

The V gene is TRBV4-1, the J gene TRBJ1-5; a possible D gene is TRBD1 (5 bases). V lost 1 base and J lost 5, with 6 bases in between. From germline, CDR1 is MGHRA and CDR2 YSYEKL. The CDR3 has 13 residues. The CDR3 is CASSQVGDQPQHF. The CDR3 region has the DNA TGCGCCAGCAGCCAAGTAGGGGATCAGCCCCAGCATTTT.

This chain's CDR3 is CASSVTASDYGYTF. CDR3 DNA sequence: TGCGCCAGCAGCGTTACAGCTTCAGACTATGGCTACACCTTC. This chain links TRBV5-1 with TRBJ1-2; no reliable D call. Germline CDR1 and CDR2: SGHRS and YFSETQ. The CDR3 extends over 14 amino acids. Trimming removed 4 bases at V and 3 bases at J, with 13 bases between.

V and J are TRBV18 and TRBJ2-1, with 8 bases fitting TRBD2. This CDR3 is 16 amino acids long. V gave up 4 bases and J gave up 5 bases; unmatched junction bases: 10. Looked up from germline, CDR1 is KGHSH and CDR2 is LQKENI. CDR3 protein: CASSRGSVSGDNEQFF. The CDR3 DNA is TGTGCCAGCTCACGGGGCTCGGTTAGCGGGGACAATGAGCAGTTCTTC.

The V and J genes are TRBV6-1 and TRBJ1-5, with a possible D match to TRBD1 (5 bases). Germline CDR1 and CDR2: MNHNS and SASEGT. The CDR3 covers 17 residues. V gave up 2 bases and J gave up 4 bases, with 18 bases separating them. CDR3 DNA: TGTGCCAGCAGTGAAAGACGGGGGGAAGGTGGGAATCAGCCCCAGCATTTT. This sequence encodes CASSERRGEGGNQPQHF.

The genes are TRBV5-6 and TRBJ1-6; no reliable D call. The CDR3 has 11 residues. Germline lookup yields CDR1 SGHDT and CDR2 YYEEEE. V shed 3 bases and J shed 7 bases, with 2 bases lying between them. CDR3 loop: CASSSNSPLHF. The DNA of the CDR3 is TGTGCCAGCAGCTCGAATTCACCCCTCCACTTT.

The chain couples TRBV10-1 to TRBJ1-1; 8 bases map to TRBD1. V dropped 7 bases and J dropped 5; count of bases not matched to a gene: 6. This CDR3 comprises 13 residues. Germline values: CDR1 WNHNN, CDR2 SYGVQD (reference sequence). The CDR3 is CASTPTGATEAFF. In DNA, the CDR3 is TGCGCCAGCACCCCGACAGGGGCTACTGAAGCTTTCTTT.

V is TRBV29-1 and J is TRBJ2-5; 9 bases map to TRBD2. The end of the DNA fits TRBJ2-7 better, so the J call may be wrong. CDR3 length equals 14 residues. Germline assignment: CDR1 SQVTM and CDR2 ANQGSEA. The DNA for the CDR3 is TGCAGCGTTGTGTATAGCGGGAGATACTACGAGCAGTACTTC. As protein: CSVVYSGRYYEQYF.

The chain is built from TRBV9 and TRBJ1-1; perhaps TRBD1 as D (5 bases). The CDR3 extends over 15 amino acids. The V end lost 3 bases, the J end lost 5 bases, and 17 bases lay between the germline ends. Looked up from germline, CDR1 is SGDLS and CDR2 is YYNGEE. CDR3 region: CASSAMGGVETEAFF. The DNA for the CDR3 is TGTGCCAGCAGCGCCATGGGGGGGGTAGAAACTGAAGCTTTCTTT.

This clone was seen only a few times. The V call is TRBV5-1, the J call TRBJ2-1, with TRBD2 matching 9 bases. The CDR3 length is 15 residues. CDR1 SGHRS and CDR2 YFSETQ come from the germline V gene. V lost 4 bases, J lost 2 bases, and 4 bases stayed unmatched. DNA for the CDR3: TGCGCCAGCAGCCGGGGACTAGCCGCCTACAATGAGCAGTTCTTC. Residues: CASSRGLAAYNEQFF.

This chain uses TRBV15 with TRBJ2-7; D uncertain. Trimming took 5 bases from V and 6 from J, leaving 17 bases between them. The CDR3 is made up of 14 amino acids. Germline lookup yields CDR1 LNHNV and CDR2 YYDKDF (reference sequence). The CDR3: CATSSLGSLSEQYF. CDR3 DNA: TGTGCCACCAGCTCTCTTGGTAGCCTCAGCGAGCAGTACTTC. Supplemented by reference TRBV15 and TRBJ2-7, the full variable domain reads DAMVIQNPRYQVTQFGKPVTLSCSQTLNHNVMYWYQQKSSQAPKLLFHYYDKDFNNEADTPDNFQSRRPNTSFCFLDIRSPGLGDTAMYLCATSSLGSLSEQYFGPGTRLTVT.

The V call is TRBV5-1, the J call TRBJ1-2, with 7 bases identical to TRBD1. There are 15 residues in the CDR3. In germline, CDR1 is SGHRS, CDR2 YFSETQ. V trimming: 3 bases; J trimming: 0 bases; junction bases outside the gene matches: 5. CDR3 sequence reads: CASSSGGSANYGYTF. The CDR3 region has the DNA TGCGCCAGCAGCTCAGGGGGGTCGGCTAACTATGGCTACACCTTC.

The chain recombines TRBV25-1 with TRBJ2-2, with D possibly matching TRBD1 (5 bases). Germline V gives CDR1 MGHDK, CDR2 SYGVNS. The CDR3 is made up of 15 amino acids. Trimming cost V 3 bases and J 3 bases, with 11 bases left between them. CDR3 in DNA: TGTGCCAGCAGTGAGCGAACAGGTTACACCGGGGAGCTGTTTTTT. It is translated as CASSERTGYTGELFF.

The V and J genes are TRBV5-1 and TRBJ1-4, with a tentative D call TRBD1 (6 bases). Trimming took off 4 bases at V and 4 bases at J, with 14 bases between the two ends. Germline loops: CDR1 SGHRS, CDR2 YFSETQ. The CDR3 loop spans 15 amino acids. CDR3 loop: CASSTQTGLNEKLFF. CDR3 sequence (DNA): TGCGCCAGCAGCACTCAGACAGGCCTTAATGAAAAACTGTTTTTT.

This clone was observed a single time. The chain links TRBV9 to TRBJ2-1; 10 bases are shared with TRBD2. The germline V gene has CDR1 SGDLS and CDR2 YYNGEE. V dropped 4 bases and J dropped 4; count of bases not matched to a gene: 11. This CDR3 is 17 amino acids long. CDR3 in DNA: TGTGCCAGCAGCCCTTACGGGGGACTAGCGAATTACAATGAGCAGTTCTTC. Amino acids: CASSPYGGLANYNEQFF.

This rearrangement joins TRBV2 to TRBJ1-5; no definite D call. The CDR3 loop spans 14 amino acids. Germline V CDR1 and CDR2: SNHLY, FYNNEI. Trimming pared 4 bases from V and 4 bases from J, leaving 11 bases between. CDR3 DNA sequence: TGTGCCAGCAGTGGAGGATCCAGAAATCAGCCCCAGCATTTT. Translating it yields CASSGGSRNQPQHF.

The rearrangement uses TRBV28 and TRBJ2-1; 7 bases are shared with TRBD2. CDR3 length: 19 residues. Per germline, CDR1 MDHEN and CDR2 SYDVKM. The trim removed 5 bases at V and 9 bases at J, leaving 25 bases unmatched. This CDR3 is CASSLVQGREGQGLGEQFF. The DNA of the CDR3 is TGTGCCAGCAGTCTGGTGCAAGGGAGGGAGGGCCAAGGTCTCGGTGAGCAGTTCTTC.

The chain uses TRBV14 and TRBJ2-4, with 9 bases lining up with TRBD2. The germline V gene encodes CDR1 SGHDN and CDR2 FVKESK. The CDR3 extends over 20 amino acids. V shed 5 bases, J shed 1 base, and the junction held 18 bases outside the gene matches. DNA for the CDR3: TGTGCCAGCAGCGCTCTACAGGGGTCTACTAGCGGGCTGGCCAAAAACATTCAGTACTTC. Its translation is CASSALQGSTSGLAKNIQYF.

The chain couples TRBV11-2 to TRBJ2-5; 7 nucleotides align to TRBD1. TRBJ2-7 matches the DNA end more closely, so the J call is doubtful. From germline, CDR1 is SGHAT and CDR2 FQNNGV. CDR3 length: 13 residues. The CDR3 sequence is CASSLTRGNEQYF. The CDR3 DNA reads TGTGCCAGCAGCTTAACCAGGGGGAACGAGCAGTACTTC.

This chain links TRBV10-1 with TRBJ1-1; D gene unclear. Germline CDR1 is WNHNN and CDR2 is SYGVQD (reference sequence). V lost 4 bases, J lost 7 bases, and 13 bases lay in between. There are 13 residues in the CDR3. CDR3 region: CASSGLVGGEAFF. Here the CDR3 DNA reads TGCGCCAGCAGTGGTCTAGTTGGCGGTGAAGCTTTCTTT.

The chain links TRBV7-8 to TRBJ1-3, with 7 positions matching TRBD1. The CDR3 loop spans 14 amino acids. Per the germline V gene, CDR1 is SGHVS and CDR2 is FQNEAQ. V lost 5 bases to trimming and J lost 4 bases; unmatched junction nucleotides: 5. In nucleotides, the CDR3 is TGTGCCAGCAGCCCAGGGACAGTCGGAAACACCATATATTTT. It translates to CASSPGTVGNTIYF.